Presented here are 10 T cell receptor beta chains from one specimen sequenced in a study of cytomegalovirus exposure and HLA in healthy donors (TCRdb year 2017). The method behind the library was the immunoSEQ multiplex PCR assay. For the multiplex PCR, a mixture combining 60 forward primers for TCR Vbeta segments and 13 reverse primers for TCR Jbeta segments was used. The table was pulled from immuneACCESS by TCRdb, which kept in-frame rearrangements only. Such tables lose some clones; where checked, under half of the loss comes from unresolved V genes, and the rest has no known cause. The sample includes approximately 90,000 clones, with roughly 85% observed a single time. The top ten hold 6.5% to 8.5% of the sample. The source material was PBMCs. The receptors come from a man aged 40-50 years in good health and CMV-seropositive.

This chain links TRBV5-1 with TRBJ2-1; D call uncertain. Trimming took off 6 bases at V and 3 bases at J, with 10 bases between the two ends. CDR1 is SGHRS, CDR2 YFSETQ, per germline. The CDR3 covers 13 residues. CDR3 nucleotides: TGCGCCAGCACTTCAAACAACTACAATGAGCAGTTCTTC. This encodes CASTSNNYNEQFF.

The rearrangement links TRBV6-5 to TRBJ1-5; a possible D gene is TRBD1 (5 bases). Germline V CDR1 and CDR2: MNHEY, SVGAGI. CDR3 length equals 15 residues. Between the trimmed V and J ends, which lost 7 bases and 3 bases, there was a span of 16 bases. CDR3 nucleotide sequence: TGTGCCAGCACCTCCGACAGTAAGTTCAATCAGCCCCAGCATTTT. Translating it yields CASTSDSKFNQPQHF.

This sequence joins TRBV19 and TRBJ1-1; maybe TRBD1 (6 bases). V gave up 5 bases and J gave up 1 base, with 11 bases separating them. This CDR3 region has 14 residues. Germline V lookup: CDR1 LNHDA, CDR2 SQIVND (reference sequence). As DNA, the CDR3 is TGTGCCAGTAGTGCCTTGACAGGGAACACTGAAGCTTTCTTT. As protein: CASSALTGNTEAFF.

The chain combines TRBV4-1 with TRBJ2-1, with 10 bases that match TRBD2. Looked up from germline, CDR1 is MGHRA and CDR2 is YSYEKL. CDR3 size: 16 residues. V shed 1 base and J 5 bases; nucleotides not matched to a gene: 5. The CDR3 DNA sequence: TGCGCCAGCAGCCAAGCCCGGACTAGCGGAAACAATGAGCAGTTCTTC. Encoded protein: CASSQARTSGNNEQFF.

The chain employs TRBV11-3 and TRBJ1-1; 12 bases are a match to TRBD1. CDR1 and CDR2 (germline): SGHNT, YENEEA. Unmatched junction bases numbered 7, after V lost 0 bases and J lost 5 bases. The CDR3 consists of 17 residues. CDR3 region: CASSLEGTGGAWTEAFF. DNA for the CDR3: TGTGCCAGCAGCTTAGAGGGGACAGGGGGCGCTTGGACTGAAGCTTTCTTT. The entire variable domain, with the rest obtained from reference TRBV11-3 and TRBJ1-1, is as follows: EAGVVQSPRYKIIEKKQPVAFWCNPISGHNTLYWYLQNLGQGPELLIRYENEEAVDDSQLPKDRFSAERLKGVDSTLKIQPAELGDSAVYLCASSLEGTGGAWTEAFFGQGTRLTVV.

The chain employs TRBV12-5 and TRBJ2-1; 12 bases map to TRBD2. The CDR3 length is 14 residues. V lost 8 bases and J lost 8; bases outside the gene matches: 7. CDR1 and CDR2 (germline): LGHNT, FRNRAP. CDR3 amino acids: CASWLAGGKYEQFF. As DNA, the CDR3 is TGTGCTAGTTGGCTAGCGGGGGGGAAATATGAGCAGTTCTTC.

This clone was recorded once. This sequence joins TRBV7-2 and TRBJ1-5; no definite D call. With 5 bases removed from V and 6 bases from J, the gap between germline ends came to 11 bases. The CDR3 covers 13 residues. The germline V gene encodes CDR1 SGHTA and CDR2 FQGNSA. The CDR3 loop reads CASSPLSGQPQHF. Here the CDR3 DNA reads TGTGCCAGCAGCCCACTTTCGGGTCAGCCCCAGCATTTT.

The chain links TRBV5-1 to TRBJ2-1; 7 bases are shared with TRBD2. CDR1 and CDR2 (germline): SGHRS, YFSETQ. V was clipped by 0 bases and J by 3 bases; unmatched bases: 3. The CDR3 has 15 amino acids. The CDR3 region has the DNA TGCGCCAGCAGCTTGGGAGCGGGGATCTACAATGAGCAGTTCTTC. Residues: CASSLGAGIYNEQFF.

On this clone: The same CDR3 can be traced to other DNA sequences in this sample. The chain links TRBV7-9 to TRBJ2-2, with TRBD2 identical over 10 bases. With 6 bases clipped from V and 1 base from J, the junction kept 2 bases outside the gene matches. There are 15 residues in the CDR3. Germline V gene lookup returns CDR1 SEHNR and CDR2 FQNEAQ (reference sequence). CDR3 amino acids: CASSPSGGNTGELFF. CDR3 coding DNA: TGTGCCAGCAGTCCTAGCGGGGGGAACACCGGGGAGCTGTTTTTT.

By frequency in the sample, this clone is medium-sized. CDR3 nucleotides: TGTGCCAGCAGTTCCTGGACAGGGGATGGCTACACCTTC. Translation gives CASSSWTGDGYTF. The chain couples TRBV27 to TRBJ1-2, with 9 bases matching TRBD1. The CDR3 length is 13 residues. Unmatched junction bases numbered 3, after V lost 4 bases and J lost 6 bases. Germline V gene data show CDR1 as MNHEY and CDR2 as SMNVEV (reference sequence).